The 23 T cell receptor beta chains presented below share a single source sample, sequenced in a study of cytomegalovirus exposure and HLA in healthy donors. The PCR had 60 Vbeta and 13 Jbeta primers. TCRdb keeps only in-frame clones here, not all; method: immunoSEQ multiplex PCR. The sample consists of 90,000 to 140,000 clones, less than 85% of them appearing once. The sample comprised PBMCs. The source is a man aged 40-49 years in good health and CMV-seropositive.

This chain links TRBV7-3 with TRBJ1-1, with 9 bases lining up with TRBD1. After removal of 3 bases from V and 8 bases from J, the junction contained 1 base not matched to a gene. Germline-derived CDR1 and CDR2 are SGHTA and FQGTGA. The CDR3 has 12 residues. The CDR3 reads CASSFGQGEAFF. Here the CDR3 DNA reads TGTGCCAGCAGCTTCGGACAGGGGGAAGCTTTCTTT.

V is TRBV5-5 and J is TRBJ1-2; TRBD1 matches at 7 bases. Germline loops: CDR1 SGHKS, CDR2 YYEKEE (reference sequence). There are 16 residues in the CDR3. Trimming cost V 0 bases and J 6 bases; bases outside gene matches: 11. Here the CDR3 DNA reads TGTGCCAGCAGCTTGGCTGATAACGTCCAGGGGGATGGCTACACCTTC. Protein product: CASSLADNVQGDGYTF. Supplemented by reference TRBV5-5 and TRBJ1-2, the full variable domain reads DAGVTQSPTHLIKTRGQQVTLRCSPISGHKSVSWYQQVLGQGPQFIFQYYEKEERGRGNFPDRFSARQFPNYSSELNVNALLLGDSALYLCASSLADNVQGDGYTFGSGTRLTVV.

This clone has only a few counts. The genes are TRBV23-1 and TRBJ2-1, with 8 bases fitting TRBD1. TRBV23-1 is treated as an ORF (open reading frame) with a function not yet certain. The CDR3 consists of 15 residues. J lost 0 bases, V lost 7 bases, and 5 bases had no gene match. The CDR3 is CASITTGGSYNEQFF. CDR3 DNA: TGCGCCAGCATAACAACAGGGGGCTCCTACAATGAGCAGTTCTTC.

V is TRBV20-1 and J is TRBJ2-5, with TRBD1 as a possible D gene (5 bases). The CDR3 contains 11 residues. V lost 4 bases, J lost 4 bases, and 7 bases lay in between. Germline V gives CDR1 DFQATT, CDR2 SNEGSKA (reference sequence). The CDR3 sequence: CSATGLETQYF. The CDR3 nucleotides are TGCAGTGCTACAGGGTTAGAGACCCAGTACTTC.

This rearrangement joins TRBV7-3 to TRBJ2-1; D gene uncertain. The CDR3 consists of 13 residues. Germline CDR1 is SGHTA and CDR2 is FQGTGA. V was shortened by 4 bases and J by 5 bases, with 9 bases between the two germline ends. The CDR3 sequence: CASSSTINNEQFF. CDR3 sequence (DNA): TGTGCCAGCAGCTCTACCATCAACAATGAGCAGTTCTTC.

On this clone: The junction does not match germline at one end; this may be a read error. V gene TRBV10-3 combines with J gene TRBJ2-7, with 9 bases identical to TRBD1. The CDR3 is 12 residues long. Per the germline V gene, CDR1 is ENHRY and CDR2 is SYGVKD. The CDR3, as DNA: TGTGCCATCAGTGAGATGTCCGGGACAGGGAAATTC. Translated, it gives CAISEMSGTGKF.

The chain's CDR3 is CASSSAGAPTDTQYF. CDR3 in DNA: TGTGCCAGCAGTTCAGCGGGAGCTCCAACAGATACGCAGTATTTT. The chain carries TRBV28 and TRBJ2-3; 8 bases line up with TRBD2. Germline trimming cut 4 bases from V and 3 bases from J; bases unmatched to any gene: 6. CDR1 MDHEN and CDR2 SYDVKM come from the germline V gene. This CDR3 region has 15 residues.

V is TRBV21-1 and J is TRBJ1-2; the table's D call TRBD1 went unverified against the DNA. TRBV21-1 has pseudogene status. This CDR3 has 14 amino acids. DNA of the CDR3: TGTGCCAGCAGCACGCCGAGGACAGTTAATGGCTACACCTTC. Translation: CASSTPRTVNGYTF.

This clone was counted a few times. The CDR3 region is CASGQFMNTEAFF. Here the CDR3 DNA reads TGCGCCAGCGGACAGTTCATGAACACTGAAGCTTTCTTT. The rearrangement links TRBV10-2 to TRBJ1-1; D is perhaps TRBD1 (6 bases). The length of the CDR3 is 13 residues. Trimming pared 8 bases from V and 0 bases from J, leaving 10 bases between. CDR1 and CDR2 (germline): WSHSY, SAAADI.

This clone was detected a few times. The gene calls are TRBV5-4 and TRBJ1-3; 7 bases fit TRBD1. The CDR3 totals 14 residues. After removal of 4 bases from V and 2 bases from J, the junction contained 3 bases not matched to a gene. Germline V gene sequence: CDR1 SGHNT, CDR2 YYREEE (reference sequence). In DNA form, the CDR3 reads TGTGCCAGCAGCCCACAGGGGCCTGGAAACACCATATATTTT. Amino acids: CASSPQGPGNTIYF.

V gene TRBV7-2 combines with J gene TRBJ1-2; TRBD1 matches 10 bases. CDR1 and CDR2 from the germline V gene are SGHTA and FQGNSA. Germline trimming cut 5 bases from V and 8 bases from J; bases unmatched to any gene: 5. This CDR3 has 13 residues. The CDR3 sequence is CASSPWTGGGYTF. As DNA, the CDR3 is TGTGCCAGCAGCCCCTGGACAGGGGGAGGCTACACCTTC. The whole variable domain, filled in from reference TRBV7-2 and TRBJ1-2, reads GAGVSQSPSNKVTEKGKDVELRCDPISGHTALYWYRQSLGQGLEFLIYFQGNSAPDKSGLPSDRFSAERTGGSVSTLTIQRTQQEDSAVYLCASSPWTGGGYTFGSGTRLTVV.

The chain joins TRBV7-2 to TRBJ1-3; maybe TRBD1 (5 bases). V lost 2 bases, J lost 4 bases, and 15 bases lay in between. The germline CDR1 and CDR2 sequences are SGHTA and FQGNSA. CDR3 length: 16 residues. The CDR3 DNA is TGTGCCAGCAGCTTACGGGGGGAGGTTACCGGAAACACCATATATTTT. Translating it yields CASSLRGEVTGNTIYF.

This sequence joins TRBV18 and TRBJ2-1, with 14 bases fitting TRBD2. V was pared by 6 bases and J by 6 bases, with 4 bases of the junction left unmatched. Germline V gene sequence: CDR1 KGHSH, CDR2 LQKENI. The CDR3 runs 15 residues. CDR3: CASSPGTSGSNEQFF. CDR3 sequence (DNA): TGTGCCAGCTCCCCCGGGACTAGCGGGAGCAATGAGCAGTTCTTC.

V gene TRBV30 combines with J gene TRBJ1-3; D call uncertain. CDR3 length: 12 amino acids. Germline CDR1 and CDR2: GTSNPN and SVGIG (reference sequence). V lost 4 bases to trimming and J lost 1 base, with 5 bases between them. The CDR3 DNA follows: TGTGCCTGGACAGCGTCTGGAAACACCATATATTTT. Its translation is CAWTASGNTIYF.

The chain links TRBV4-3 to TRBJ2-7, with D perhaps TRBD1 (6 bases). V lost 4 bases and J 4 bases, leaving 17 bases between the germline ends. This CDR3 is 15 amino acids long. Germline V gives CDR1 LGHNA, CDR2 YSLEER. The CDR3 DNA reads as TGCGCCAGCAGCCCCACCACAGGGTCTGCGTACGAGCAGTACTTC. Its translation: CASSPTTGSAYEQYF.

A few counts support this clone. The chain links TRBV27 to TRBJ2-7; no definite D call. This CDR3 comprises 11 residues. Between the trimmed V and J ends, which lost 5 bases and 3 bases, there was a span of 5 bases. From germline, CDR1 is MNHEY and CDR2 SMNVEV (reference sequence). The CDR3 DNA sequence: TGTGCCAGCAGTCAGAACTACGAGCAGTACTTC. It codes for CASSQNYEQYF.

The chain uses TRBV7-6 and TRBJ2-3; 11 bases align to TRBD2. V lost 5 bases to trimming and J lost 1 base; unmatched junction nucleotides: 5. CDR3 length equals 16 residues. Germline V gives CDR1 SGHVS, CDR2 FNYEAQ. CDR3 sequence: CASSLLAGGGTDTQYF. In DNA form, the CDR3 reads TGTGCCAGCAGCCTTTTAGCGGGAGGGGGCACAGATACGCAGTATTTT. Drawing the rest from reference TRBV7-6 and TRBJ2-3, the complete variable domain is GAGVSQSPRYKVTKRGQDVALRCDPISGHVSLYWYRQALGQGPEFLTYFNYEAQQDKSGLPNDRFSAERPEGSISTLTIQRTEQRDSAMYRCASSLLAGGGTDTQYFGPGTRLTVL.

The chain employs TRBV27 and TRBJ1-6; no firm D call. CDR1 is MNHEY and CDR2 is SMNVEV in the germline V gene (reference sequence). This CDR3 has 14 amino acids. The V and J ends lost 3 bases and 8 bases respectively, with 11 bases between them. CDR3 nucleotides: TGTGCCAGCAGTTTGGTCGGGTGGGATTCACCCCTCCACTTT. Residues: CASSLVGWDSPLHF.

The CDR3 reads CASSPPRRYGDNEQFF. For the CDR3, the DNA is TGTGCCAGCTCACCACCACGTCGGTACGGAGACAATGAGCAGTTCTTC. This chain links TRBV18 with TRBJ2-1, with unresolved D. Germline-derived CDR1 and CDR2 are KGHSH and LQKENI. The CDR3 is 16 residues long. V gave up 0 bases and J gave up 5 bases, with 14 bases separating them.

This chain links TRBV9 with TRBJ1-2, with D tentatively TRBD1 (6 bases). Trimming left V 3 bases short and J 2 bases short, with 8 bases between. The CDR3 has 13 residues. The germline V gene encodes CDR1 SGDLS and CDR2 YYNGEE. In DNA form, the CDR3 reads TGTGCCAGCAGCGATCAGGGGAACTATGGCTACACCTTC. It specifies CASSDQGNYGYTF.

The chain carries TRBV25-1 and TRBJ1-3; no clear D gene. The CDR3 runs 16 residues. Deletions cut 1 base from V and 0 bases from J, with 10 bases between. Germline V gene data show CDR1 as MGHDK and CDR2 as SYGVNS. CDR3 coding DNA: TGTGCCAGCAGTGAATTCGGGGTCCTCTCTGGAAACACCATATATTTT. This codes for CASSEFGVLSGNTIYF.

The chain links TRBV19 to TRBJ1-4, with TRBD1 identical over 10 bases. V shed 4 bases, J shed 6 bases, and the junction held 2 bases outside the gene matches. The CDR3 consists of 14 residues. Germline V lookup: CDR1 LNHDA, CDR2 SQIVND (reference sequence). CDR3 coding DNA: TGTGCCAGTAGTAGGACAGGGGGGTATGAAAAACTGTTTTTT. Its protein is CASSRTGGYEKLFF. Full variable domain (rest looked up from reference TRBV19 and TRBJ1-4): DGGITQSPKYLFRKEGQNVTLSCEQNLNHDAMYWYRQDPGQGLRLIYYSQIVNDFQKGDIAEGYSVSREKKESFPLTVTSAQKNPTAFYLCASSRTGGYEKLFFGSGTQLSVL.

The chain combines TRBV27 with TRBJ2-1; 10 positions match TRBD1. The CDR3 covers 19 residues. Germline-derived CDR1 and CDR2 are MNHEY and SMNVEV (reference sequence). After removal of 6 bases from V and 2 bases from J, the junction contained 16 bases not matched to a gene. The CDR3 sequence: CASSRDRGPGGSTYNEQFF. Here the CDR3 DNA reads TGTGCCAGCAGCCGAGACAGGGGGCCGGGAGGAAGCACCTACAATGAGCAGTTCTTC.